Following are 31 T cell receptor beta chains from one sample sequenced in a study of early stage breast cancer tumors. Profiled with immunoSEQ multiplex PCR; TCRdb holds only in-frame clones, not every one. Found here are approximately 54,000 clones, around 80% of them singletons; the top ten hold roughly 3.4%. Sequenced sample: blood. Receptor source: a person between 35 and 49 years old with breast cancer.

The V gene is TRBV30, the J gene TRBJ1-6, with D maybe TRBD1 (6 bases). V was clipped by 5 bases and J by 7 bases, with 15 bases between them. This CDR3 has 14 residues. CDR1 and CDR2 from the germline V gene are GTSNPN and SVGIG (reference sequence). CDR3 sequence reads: CAWAITGLNSPLHF. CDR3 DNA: TGTGCCTGGGCCATAACAGGGTTGAATTCACCCCTCCACTTT.

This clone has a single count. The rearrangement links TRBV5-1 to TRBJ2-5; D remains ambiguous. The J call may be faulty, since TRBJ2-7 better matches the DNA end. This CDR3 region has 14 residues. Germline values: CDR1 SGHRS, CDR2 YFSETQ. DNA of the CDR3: TGCGCCAGCAGCTTGGAAGACCTTAACGACGAGCAGTACTTC. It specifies CASSLEDLNDEQYF.

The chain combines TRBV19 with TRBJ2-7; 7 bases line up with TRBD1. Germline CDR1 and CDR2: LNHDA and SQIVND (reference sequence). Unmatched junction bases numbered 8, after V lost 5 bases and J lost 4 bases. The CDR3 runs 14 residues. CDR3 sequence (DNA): TGTGCCAGTAGTCCCGGGACAGATAGTTACGAGCAGTACTTC. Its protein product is CASSPGTDSYEQYF.

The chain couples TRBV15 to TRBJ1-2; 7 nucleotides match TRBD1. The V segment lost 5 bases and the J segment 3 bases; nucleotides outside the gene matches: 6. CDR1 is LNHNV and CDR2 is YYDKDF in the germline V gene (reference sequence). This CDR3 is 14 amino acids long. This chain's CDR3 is CATSPDRSHYGYTF. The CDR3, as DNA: TGTGCCACCAGCCCGGACAGGAGTCACTATGGCTACACCTTC.

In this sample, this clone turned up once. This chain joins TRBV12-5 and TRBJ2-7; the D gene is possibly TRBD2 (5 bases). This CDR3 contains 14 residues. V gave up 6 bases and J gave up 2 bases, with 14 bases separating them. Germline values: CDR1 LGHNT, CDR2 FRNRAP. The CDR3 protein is CASGRAPWAYEQYF. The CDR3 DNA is TGTGCTAGTGGGCGGGCCCCATGGGCCTACGAGCAGTACTTC.

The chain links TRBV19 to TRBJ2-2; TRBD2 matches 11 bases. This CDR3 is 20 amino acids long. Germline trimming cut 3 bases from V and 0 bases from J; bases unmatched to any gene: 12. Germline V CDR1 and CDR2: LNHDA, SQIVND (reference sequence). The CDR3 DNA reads TGTGCCAGTAGTATGGCTCATAGCGGGAGGGCCTCCGCGAACACCGGGGAGCTGTTTTTT. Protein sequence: CASSMAHSGRASANTGELFF.

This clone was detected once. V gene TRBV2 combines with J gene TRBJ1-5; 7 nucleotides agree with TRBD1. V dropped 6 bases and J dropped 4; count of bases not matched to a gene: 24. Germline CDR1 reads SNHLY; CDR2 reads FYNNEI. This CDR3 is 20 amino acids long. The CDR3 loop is CASSSGNTGTFGTANQPQHF. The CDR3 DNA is TGTGCCAGCAGCAGTGGGAACACCGGGACCTTTGGGACAGCGAATCAGCCCCAGCATTTT.

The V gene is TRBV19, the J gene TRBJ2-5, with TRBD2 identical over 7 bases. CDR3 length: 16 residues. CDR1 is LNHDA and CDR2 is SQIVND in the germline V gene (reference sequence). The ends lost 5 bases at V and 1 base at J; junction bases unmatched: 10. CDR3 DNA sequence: TGTGCCAGTAGTGACACCCCGGGGAGGGGCCAAGAGACCCAGTACTTC. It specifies CASSDTPGRGQETQYF.

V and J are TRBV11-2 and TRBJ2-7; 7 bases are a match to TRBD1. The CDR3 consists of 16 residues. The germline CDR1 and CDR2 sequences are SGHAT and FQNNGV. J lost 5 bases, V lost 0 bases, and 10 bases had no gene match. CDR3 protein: CASSLDGRGRGHEQYF. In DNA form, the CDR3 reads TGTGCCAGCAGCTTAGACGGTAGGGGGCGCGGTCACGAGCAGTACTTC. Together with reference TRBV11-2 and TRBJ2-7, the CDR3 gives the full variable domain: EAGVAQSPRYKIIEKRQSVAFWCNPISGHATLYWYQQILGQGPKLLIQFQNNGVVDDSQLPKDRFSAERLKGVDSTLKIQPAKLEDSAVYLCASSLDGRGRGHEQYFGPGTRLTVT.

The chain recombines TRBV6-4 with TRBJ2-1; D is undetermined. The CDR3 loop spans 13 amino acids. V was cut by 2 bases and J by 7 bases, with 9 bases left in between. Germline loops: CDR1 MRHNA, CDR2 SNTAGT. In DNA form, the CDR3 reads TGTGCCAGCAGTGACAGGCTGGGAAATGAGCAGTTCTTC. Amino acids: CASSDRLGNEQFF.

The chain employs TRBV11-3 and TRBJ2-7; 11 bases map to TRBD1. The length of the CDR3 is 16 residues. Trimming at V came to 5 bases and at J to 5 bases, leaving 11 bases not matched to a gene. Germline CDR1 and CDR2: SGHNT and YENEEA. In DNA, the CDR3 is TGTGCCAGCAGCCCAATCCGGACAGGGGGCCGTCACGAGCAGTACTTC. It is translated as CASSPIRTGGRHEQYF.

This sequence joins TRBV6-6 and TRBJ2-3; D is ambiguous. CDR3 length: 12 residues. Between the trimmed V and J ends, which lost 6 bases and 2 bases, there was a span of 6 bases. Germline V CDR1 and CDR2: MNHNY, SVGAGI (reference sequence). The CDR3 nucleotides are TGTGCCAGCAGCCCCCACACAGATACGCAGTATTTT. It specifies CASSPHTDTQYF.

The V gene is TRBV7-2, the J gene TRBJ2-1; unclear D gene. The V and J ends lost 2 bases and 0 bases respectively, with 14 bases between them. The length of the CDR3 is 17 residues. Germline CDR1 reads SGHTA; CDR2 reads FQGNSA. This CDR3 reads CASSLSTATSSYNEQFF. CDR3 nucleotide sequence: TGTGCCAGCAGCTTAAGTACTGCGACCAGCTCCTACAATGAGCAGTTCTTC.

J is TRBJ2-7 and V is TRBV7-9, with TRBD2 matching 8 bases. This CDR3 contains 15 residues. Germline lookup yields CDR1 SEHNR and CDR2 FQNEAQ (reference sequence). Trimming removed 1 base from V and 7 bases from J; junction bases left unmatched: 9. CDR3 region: CASSLDTLLAAEQYF. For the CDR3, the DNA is TGTGCCAGCAGCTTAGATACTCTACTAGCGGCTGAGCAGTACTTC.

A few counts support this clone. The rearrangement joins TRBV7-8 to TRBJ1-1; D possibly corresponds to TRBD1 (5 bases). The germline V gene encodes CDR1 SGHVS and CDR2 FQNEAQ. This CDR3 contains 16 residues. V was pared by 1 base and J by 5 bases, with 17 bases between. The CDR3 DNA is TGTGCCAGCAGCTTAGGGCTGGGGCGATTTGGGACTGAAGCTTTCTTT. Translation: CASSLGLGRFGTEAFF.

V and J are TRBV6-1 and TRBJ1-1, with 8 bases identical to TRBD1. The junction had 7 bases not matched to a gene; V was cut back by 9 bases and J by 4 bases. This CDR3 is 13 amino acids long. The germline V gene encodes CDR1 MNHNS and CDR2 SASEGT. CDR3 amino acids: CASRQGAVTEAFF. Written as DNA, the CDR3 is TGTGCCAGTAGGCAGGGGGCCGTCACTGAAGCTTTCTTT.

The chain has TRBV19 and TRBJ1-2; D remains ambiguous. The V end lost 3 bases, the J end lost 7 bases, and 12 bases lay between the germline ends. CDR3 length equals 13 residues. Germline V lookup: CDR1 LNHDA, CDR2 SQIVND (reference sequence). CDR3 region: CASSMSPAIGYTF. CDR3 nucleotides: TGTGCCAGTAGTATGTCTCCAGCCATTGGCTACACCTTC.

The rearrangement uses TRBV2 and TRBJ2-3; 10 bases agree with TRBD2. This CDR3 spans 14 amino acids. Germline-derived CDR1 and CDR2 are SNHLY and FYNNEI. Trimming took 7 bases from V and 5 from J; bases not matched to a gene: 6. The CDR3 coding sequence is TGTGCCAGCAAGAGCGGGAGGGGAGGAGATACGCAGTATTTT. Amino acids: CASKSGRGGDTQYF.

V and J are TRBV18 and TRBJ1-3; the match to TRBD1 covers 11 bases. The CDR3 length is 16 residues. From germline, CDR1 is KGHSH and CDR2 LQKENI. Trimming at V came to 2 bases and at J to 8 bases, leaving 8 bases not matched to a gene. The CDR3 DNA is TGTGCCAGCTCACCAAGGCCTGGACAGGGGGCAGACACCATATATTTT. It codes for CASSPRPGQGADTIYF.

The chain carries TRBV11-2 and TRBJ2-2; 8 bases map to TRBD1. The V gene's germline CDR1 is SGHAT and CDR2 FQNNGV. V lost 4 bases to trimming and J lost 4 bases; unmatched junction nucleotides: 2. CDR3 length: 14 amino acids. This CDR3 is CASSWGTGTGELFF. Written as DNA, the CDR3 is TGTGCCAGCAGCTGGGGGACAGGCACCGGGGAGCTGTTTTTT. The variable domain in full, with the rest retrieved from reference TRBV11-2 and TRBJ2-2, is EAGVAQSPRYKIIEKRQSVAFWCNPISGHATLYWYQQILGQGPKLLIQFQNNGVVDDSQLPKDRFSAERLKGVDSTLKIQPAKLEDSAVYLCASSWGTGTGELFFGEGSRLTVL.

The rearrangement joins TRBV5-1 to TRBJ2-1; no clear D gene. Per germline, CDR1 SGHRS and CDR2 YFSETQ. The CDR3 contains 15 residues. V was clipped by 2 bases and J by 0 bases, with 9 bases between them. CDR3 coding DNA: TGCGCCAGCAGCTTAACTCTTAGCTCCTACAATGAGCAGTTCTTC. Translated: CASSLTLSSYNEQFF.

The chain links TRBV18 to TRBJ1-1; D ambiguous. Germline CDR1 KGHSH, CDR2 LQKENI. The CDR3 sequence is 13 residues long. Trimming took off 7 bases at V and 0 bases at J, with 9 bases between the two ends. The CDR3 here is CASFLAVNTEAFF. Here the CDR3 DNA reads TGTGCCAGCTTCCTTGCCGTGAACACTGAAGCTTTCTTT.

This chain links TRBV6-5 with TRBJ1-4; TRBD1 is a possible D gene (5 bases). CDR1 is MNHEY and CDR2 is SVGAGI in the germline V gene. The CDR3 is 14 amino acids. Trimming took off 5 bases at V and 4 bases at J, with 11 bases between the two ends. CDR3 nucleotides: TGTGCCAGCAGTCCCCGGGACCATAATGAAAAACTGTTTTTT. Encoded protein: CASSPRDHNEKLFF.

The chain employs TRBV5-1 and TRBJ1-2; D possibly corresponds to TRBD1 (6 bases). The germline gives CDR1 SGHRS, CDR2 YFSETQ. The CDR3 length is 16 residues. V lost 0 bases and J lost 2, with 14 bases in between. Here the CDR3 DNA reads TGCGCCAGCAGCTTGGCCGAGACAGGAGTGAACTATGGCTACACCTTC. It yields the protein CASSLAETGVNYGYTF. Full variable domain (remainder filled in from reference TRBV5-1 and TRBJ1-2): KAGVTQTPRYLIKTRGQQVTLSCSPISGHRSVSWYQQTPGQGLQFLFEYFSETQRNKGNFPGRFSGRQFSNSRSEMNVSTLELGDSALYLCASSLAETGVNYGYTFGSGTRLTVV.

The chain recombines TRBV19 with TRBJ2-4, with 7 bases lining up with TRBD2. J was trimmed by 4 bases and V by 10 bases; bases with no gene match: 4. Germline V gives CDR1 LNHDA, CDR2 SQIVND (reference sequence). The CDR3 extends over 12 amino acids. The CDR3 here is CATREGKNIQYF. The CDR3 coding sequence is TGTGCCACAAGGGAGGGAAAAAACATTCAGTACTTC.

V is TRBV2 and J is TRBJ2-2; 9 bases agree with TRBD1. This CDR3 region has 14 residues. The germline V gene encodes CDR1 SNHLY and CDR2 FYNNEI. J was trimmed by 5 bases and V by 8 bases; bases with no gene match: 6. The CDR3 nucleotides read TGTGCCAGCCGGGGGGACAGGGCTACCGGGGAGCTGTTTTTT. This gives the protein CASRGDRATGELFF.

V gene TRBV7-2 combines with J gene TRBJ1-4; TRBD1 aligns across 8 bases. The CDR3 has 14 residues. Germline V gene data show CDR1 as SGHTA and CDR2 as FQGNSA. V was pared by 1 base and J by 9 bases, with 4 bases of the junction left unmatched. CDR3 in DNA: TGTGCCAGCAGCTTAGGACAGGGGAGGCAAAAACTGTTTTTT. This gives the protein CASSLGQGRQKLFF.

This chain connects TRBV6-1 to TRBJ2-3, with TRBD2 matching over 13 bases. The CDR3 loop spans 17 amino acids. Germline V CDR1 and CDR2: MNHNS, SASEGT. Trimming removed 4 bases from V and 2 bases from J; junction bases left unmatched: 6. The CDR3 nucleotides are TGTGCCAGCAGTGGGGGTGGACTAGCGGGAGACACAGATACGCAGTATTTT. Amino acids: CASSGGGLAGDTDTQYF.

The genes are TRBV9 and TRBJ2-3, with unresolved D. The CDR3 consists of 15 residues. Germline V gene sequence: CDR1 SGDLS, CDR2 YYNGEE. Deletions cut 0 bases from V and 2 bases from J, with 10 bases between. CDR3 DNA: TGTGCCAGCAGCGTAGGCGGCAGCTTCACAGATACGCAGTATTTT. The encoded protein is CASSVGGSFTDTQYF. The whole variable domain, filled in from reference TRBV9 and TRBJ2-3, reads DSGVTQTPKHLITATGQRVTLRCSPRSGDLSVYWYQQSLDQGLQFLIQYYNGEERAKGNILERFSAQQFPDLHSELNLSSLELGDSALYFCASSVGGSFTDTQYFGPGTRLTVL.

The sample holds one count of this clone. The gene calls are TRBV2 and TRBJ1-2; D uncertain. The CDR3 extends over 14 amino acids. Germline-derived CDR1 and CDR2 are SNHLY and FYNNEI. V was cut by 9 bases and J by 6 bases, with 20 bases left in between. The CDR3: CASSFYVGPDGYTF. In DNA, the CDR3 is TGTGCCAGTTCGTTTTACGTAGGGCCCGATGGCTACACCTTC.

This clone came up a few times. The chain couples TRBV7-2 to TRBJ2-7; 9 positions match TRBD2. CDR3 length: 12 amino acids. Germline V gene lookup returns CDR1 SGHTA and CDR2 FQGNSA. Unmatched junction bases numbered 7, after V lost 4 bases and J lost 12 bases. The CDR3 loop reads CASSSPGTSLYF. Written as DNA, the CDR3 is TGTGCCAGCAGCTCACCCGGGACTAGCCTGTACTTC.